The rows below give T cell receptor beta chains drawn from one sample of a study of human T cells and chemical hapten exposure. A single record per CDR3 protein comes from TCRdb applying MiXCR to the RACE reads. The sample has 40,000 to 50,000 distinct CDR3 sequences, 4% seen once. Sequenced here: whole blood, sampled in connection with sensitization to the hapten diphenylcyclopropenone (DPC). Receptors originate from a man aged 50-59 years with alopecia areata. Some clones in this sample may be carry-over from other donors' samples. The CDR3 runs from the conserved cysteine through the conserved F or W. A D gene is named only where the DNA matches it firmly. Expanded clones are given a class, and other clones once, few, many or no size at all.

abundance,v_gene,d_gene,j_gene,CDR3nt,CDR3aa
many,TRBV6-2/TRBV6-3,NA,TRBJ1-1,TGTGCCAGCAGCCATGTTAGGGGTAAGGGTGAAGCTTTCTTT,CASSHVRGKGEAFF
many,TRBV11-3,NA,TRBJ2-1,TGTGCCAGCAGCTCCGGGACTGGCATGGGGAATGAGCAGTTCTTC,CASSSGTGMGNEQFF
many,TRBV27,NA,TRBJ1-1,TGTGCCAGCAGTTTGCGGCACTCGAACACTGAAGCTTTCTTT,CASSLRHSNTEAFF
many,TRBV4-1,NA,TRBJ1-3,TGCGCCAGCAGCCAACTCCAGAACTCTGGAAACACCATATATTTT,CASSQLQNSGNTIYF
many,TRBV7-2,NA,TRBJ2-3,TGTGCCAGCAGCTCGGCCGGGACTCCAAGTCGAGATACGCAGTATTTT,CASSSAGTPSRDTQYF
NA,TRBV12-3/TRBV12-4,NA,TRBJ1-1,TGTGCCAGCAGTATAGGGGGGAACACTGTAGCTTTCTTT,CASSIGGNTVAFF
many,TRBV4-3,NA,TRBJ2-3,TGCGCCAGCAGCCAAGAGCTCAGGGCGGATACGCAGTATTTT,CASSQELRADTQYF
many,TRBV3-1,NA,TRBJ2-5,TGTGCCAGCAGCCAAGACAGGATGACCCAGACCCAGTACTTC,CASSQDRMTQTQYF
many,TRBV5-1,NA,TRBJ2-7,TGCGCCAGCAGCTTGGACAGGGACCCCTACGAGCAGTACTTC,CASSLDRDPYEQYF
NA,TRBV4-1,NA,TRBJ1-4,TGCGCCAGCAGCCAGGCCGACGGTGCAACTAATGAAAAACTGTTTTTT,CASSQADGATNEKLFF
many,TRBV24-1,TRBD1,TRBJ2-1,TGTGCCACCAGTTCCCCAGGGGGAAGTGGTGAGCAGTTCTTC,CATSSPGGSGEQFF
many,TRBV7-2,NA,TRBJ2-3,TGTGCCAGCAGCTTAGACCACCCGGCGGGACCCCTCACAGATACGCAGTATTTT,CASSLDHPAGPLTDTQYF
NA,TRBV10-3,TRBD1,TRBJ2-3,TGTGCCATCAATCCCCGGGACAGGGGGACAGATACGCAGTATTTT,CAINPRDRGTDTQYF
many,TRBV19,TRBD1,TRBJ1-1,TGTGCCAGTAGTACGGGGGACAGGGTAATGAACACTGAAGCTTTCTTT,CASSTGDRVMNTEAFF
many,TRBV4-1,NA,TRBJ1-2,TGCGCCAGCAGCCAAGATTTCTATGGCTACACCTTC,CASSQDFYGYTF
many,TRBV3-1,NA,TRBJ2-7,TGTGCCAGCAGCCAAGGTCGGTACGAGCAGTACTTC,CASSQGRYEQYF
NA,TRBV5-1,NA,TRBJ2-7,TGCGCCAGCAGCTTGACAGGGTTCCACGAGCAGTACTTC,CASSLTGFHEQYF
medium-sized,TRBV2,TRBD1,TRBJ1-2,TGTGCCAGCAGTGAAGCCCGCGAGACAGGGTATGGCTACACCTTC,CASSEARETGYGYTF
many,TRBV12-3/TRBV12-4,TRBD1,TRBJ2-7,TGTGCCACCTCTTTACAGGGGGATGGCGAGCAGTACTTC,CATSLQGDGEQYF
few,TRBV28,NA,TRBJ2-1,TGTGCCAGCAGTTTAGGGGGGAAGGTTGGCAATGAGCAGTTCTTC,CASSLGGKVGNEQFF
many,TRBV15,NA,TRBJ1-1,TGTGCCACCAGCCCCACGGCAGGTTGGGACCTTGAAGCTTTCTTT,CATSPTAGWDLEAFF
NA,TRBV20-1,NA,TRBJ2-5,TGCAGTGCTAGTAACCCCGTGACACGGTCGGGGAAGACCCAGTACTTC,CSASNPVTRSGKTQYF
many,TRBV5-1,NA,TRBJ1-1,TGCGCCAGCAGCGCAGGCGCAGGCACTGAAGCTTTCTTT,CASSAGAGTEAFF
many,TRBV5-1,TRBD1,TRBJ1-2,TGCGCCAGCAGCCCGCAGGGGGCCCACTATGGCTACACCTTC,CASSPQGAHYGYTF
many,TRBV6-2/TRBV6-3,NA,TRBJ1-5,TGTGCCAGCAGTTTTTTGGGGTGGGATCAGCCCCAGCATTTT,CASSFLGWDQPQHF
many,TRBV11-2,NA,TRBJ1-2,TGTGCCAGCAGCTTAGGGGATTCTGGCTACACCTTC,CASSLGDSGYTF
many,TRBV27,TRBD2,TRBJ2-7,TGTGCCAGCAGTAGACTAGCGGGGTCCTACGAGCAGTACTTC,CASSRLAGSYEQYF
few,TRBV20-1,TRBD2,TRBJ2-5,TGCAGTGCTGGACTAGCGGGGAAAGAGACCCAGTACTTC,CSAGLAGKETQYF
few,TRBV6-5,NA,TRBJ2-2,TGTGCCAGCAGGAGGTCCACCGGGGAGCTGTTTTTT,CASRRSTGELFF
many,TRBV7-2,NA,TRBJ2-1,TGTGCCAGCAGCTTAGTGGGAGGGGGGAATGAGCAGTTCTTC,CASSLVGGGNEQFF
many,TRBV15,TRBD1,TRBJ2-3,TGTGCCACCAGCCGACCCGGGACAGGGTCCACAGATACGCAGTATTTT,CATSRPGTGSTDTQYF
many,TRBV29-1,NA,TRBJ2-7,TGCAGCGTCCAACCGGACGTAACCTACGAGCAGTACTTC,CSVQPDVTYEQYF
many,TRBV3-1,TRBD2,TRBJ2-3,TGTGCCAGCAGCCTGACTAGCGGAATCACAGATACGCAGTATTTT,CASSLTSGITDTQYF
many,TRBV28,NA,TRBJ2-3,TGTGCCAGCAGTTTATCTCTGGCCCGGGGTAGGGCAGATACGCAGTATTTT,CASSLSLARGRADTQYF
NA,TRBV30,NA,TRBJ2-3,TGTGCCCTAGCAGTAACTAGCACAGATACGCAGTATTTT,CALAVTSTDTQYF
many,TRBV5-5,NA,TRBJ2-2,TGTGCCAGCAGCTTCAGGGGCCCCGGGGAGCTGTTTTTT,CASSFRGPGELFF
many,TRBV3-1,TRBD1,TRBJ1-5,TGTGCCAGCAGCCAACCTCCGGACAGGGAGACTCAGCCCCAGCATTTT,CASSQPPDRETQPQHF
few,TRBV6-5,NA,TRBJ2-7,TGTGCCAGCAGTTACGCTGTAAGGGGCAGCGCTTACGAGCAGTACTTC,CASSYAVRGSAYEQYF
many,TRBV20-1,TRBD1,TRBJ1-5,TGCAGTGCTAGAGTGGACAGGAAGCAGCCCCAGCATTTT,CSARVDRKQPQHF
many,TRBV24-1,NA,TRBJ2-2,TGTGCCACCAGTGATCCGTTGAGCCGGGAGCTGTTTTTT,CATSDPLSRELFF
many,TRBV18,NA,TRBJ2-3,TGTGCCAGCTCAAGTTTGCGGGTAGCGGCAGATACGCAGTATTTT,CASSSLRVAADTQYF
many,TRBV5-4,NA,TRBJ1-1,TGTGCCAGCAGCTTGCCGGTCTCTGGCACTGAAGCTTTCTTT,CASSLPVSGTEAFF
many,TRBV7-9,NA,TRBJ2-1,TGTGCCAGCAGCTTAGGAACCTCTCGGGATGAGCAGTTCTTC,CASSLGTSRDEQFF
NA,TRBV20-1,TRBD2,TRBJ2-3,TGCAGTGCTAGAGACGCCCTAGCGGGAGGCCTTGGAGATACGCAGTATTTT,CSARDALAGGLGDTQYF
many,TRBV7-2,NA,TRBJ2-1,TGTGCCAGCAGCCTGTTGGGGGATTCCTACAATGAGCAGTTCTTC,CASSLLGDSYNEQFF
many,TRBV4-3,NA,TRBJ2-1,TGCGCCAGCAGCCCCCTACGGGGGAGCTCCTACAATGAGCAGTTCTTC,CASSPLRGSSYNEQFF
many,TRBV6-6,NA,TRBJ1-5,TGTGCCAGCAGTCACCCCCAGGGCAGCAATCAGCCCCAGCATTTT,CASSHPQGSNQPQHF
many,TRBV20-1,TRBD2,TRBJ2-3,TGCAGTGCTGGGGGAGCGGGAGGCCGGACAGATACGCAGTATTTT,CSAGGAGGRTDTQYF
few,TRBV28,NA,TRBJ1-6,TGTGCCAGCAGTTTACAGGGGTTCGATAATTCACCCCTCCACTTT,CASSLQGFDNSPLHF
many,TRBV10-1,NA,TRBJ2-3,TGCGCCAGCAGTCCGGGACTCCTGGATACGCAGTATTTT,CASSPGLLDTQYF
many,TRBV12-3/TRBV12-4,NA,TRBJ2-7,TGTGCCAGCAGTTTTAACAGCCTGAACTACGAGCAGTACTTC,CASSFNSLNYEQYF
many,TRBV3-1,NA,TRBJ1-2,TGTGCCAGCACCTCCGGCTATGGCTACACCTTC,CASTSGYGYTF